These 26 T cell receptor beta chains originate from one sample sequenced in a study of blood T cell repertoires in COVID-19 (TCRdb year 2020). The library was generated by the immunoSEQ multiplex PCR assay. The table comes from immuneACCESS by way of TCRdb, which keeps in-frame sequences with V and J called. Part of the clones is missing from these tables; in studies checked, under half for an unresolved V gene and the rest for unknown reasons. The sample records hundreds of thousands of clones, approximately 90% of which are singletons. The ten largest make up 0.95% to 1.2% of the sample. The sequenced material came from PBMCs or T cells enriched from blood (not recorded which). The receptors stem from a man aged 25-40 years who had recovered from COVID-19.

The rearrangement links TRBV7-9 to TRBJ2-7; TRBD2 might be the D (5 bases). Germline V lookup: CDR1 SEHNR, CDR2 FQNEAQ (reference sequence). CDR3 length: 14 residues. V was pared by 3 bases and J by 0 bases, with 9 bases between. Here the CDR3 reads CASSLLGSSYEQYF. As DNA, the CDR3 is TGTGCCAGCAGCTTGTTAGGGAGCTCCTACGAGCAGTACTTC.

This rearrangement joins TRBV5-1 to TRBJ2-5, with 8 bases aligning to TRBD1. CDR3 length: 16 residues. Trimming at V came to 0 bases and at J to 5 bases, leaving 9 bases not matched to a gene. Germline V gene sequence: CDR1 SGHRS, CDR2 YFSETQ. The CDR3 protein is CASSLDQGAYGETQYF. In DNA form, the CDR3 reads TGCGCCAGCAGCTTGGACCAGGGGGCTTATGGGGAGACCCAGTACTTC.

This chain connects TRBV29-1 to TRBJ2-1; the D gene is possibly TRBD2 (5 bases). CDR3 length equals 13 residues. Looked up from germline, CDR1 is SQVTM and CDR2 is ANQGSEA. With 6 bases removed from V and 2 bases from J, the gap between germline ends came to 11 bases. The CDR3 sequence is CSVGGGPYNEQFF. The DNA of the CDR3 is TGCAGCGTGGGCGGCGGGCCCTACAATGAGCAGTTCTTC.

CDR3 in amino acids: CASSQNVGTGGWDEQFF. The DNA of the CDR3 is TGTGCCAGCAGCCAAAATGTGGGGACAGGGGGCTGGGATGAGCAGTTCTTC. V gene TRBV14 combines with J gene TRBJ2-1; 12 bases agree with TRBD1. Trimming cost V 2 bases and J 8 bases; bases outside gene matches: 10. The germline V gene encodes CDR1 SGHDN and CDR2 FVKESK. This CDR3 is built from 17 residues.

This clone has a handful of counts. This chain joins TRBV3-1 (or the pseudogene TRBV3-2) and TRBJ1-3, with 11 bases matching TRBD1. The CDR3 is 15 residues long. Looked up from germline, CDR1 is LGHDT and CDR2 is YNNKEL (reference sequence). V trimming: 7 bases; J trimming: 5 bases; junction bases outside the gene matches: 7. The CDR3 nucleotides are TGTGCCAGCACCCCGGACAGGGGGCTTCGAAACACCATATATTTT. Translation: CASTPDRGLRNTIYF.

A few counts support this clone. The chain recombines TRBV5-1 with TRBJ1-2; TRBD1 aligns across 9 bases. The germline CDR1 and CDR2 sequences are SGHRS and YFSETQ. The CDR3 runs 14 residues. The ends lost 3 bases at V and 4 bases at J; junction bases unmatched: 4. DNA for the CDR3: TGCGCCAGCAGCTCGGGACAGGGTGTCTATGGCTACACCTTC. Translated, it gives CASSSGQGVYGYTF.

The rearrangement joins TRBV7-9 to TRBJ1-2; tentatively, D is TRBD1 (6 bases). The CDR3 runs to 14 residues. Looked up from germline, CDR1 is SEHNR and CDR2 is FQNEAQ (reference sequence). V lost 7 bases and J 7 bases, leaving 19 bases between the germline ends. The CDR3 DNA follows: TGTGCCAGCACCCTCGGTCGGGGGGCGCTTGGCTACACCTTC. Protein: CASTLGRGALGYTF.

The chain has TRBV7-3 and TRBJ2-1; TRBD2 matches at 11 bases. This CDR3 spans 18 amino acids. Germline assignment: CDR1 SGHTA and CDR2 FQGTGA. V shed 4 bases, J shed 4 bases, and the junction held 12 bases outside the gene matches. The CDR3 loop is CASSSTPKTSGIYNEQFF. In DNA form, the CDR3 reads TGTGCCAGCAGCTCGACCCCCAAGACTAGCGGGATATACAATGAGCAGTTCTTC.

The rearrangement uses TRBV27 and TRBJ1-1; unclear D gene. The V and J ends lost 0 bases and 1 base respectively, with 9 bases between them. The germline V gene encodes CDR1 MNHEY and CDR2 SMNVEV (reference sequence). The CDR3 is made up of 15 amino acids. CDR3 in amino acids: CASSLSGYQNTEAFF. As DNA, the CDR3 is TGTGCCAGCAGTTTATCCGGTTACCAGAACACTGAAGCTTTCTTT.

The rearrangement uses TRBV7-8 and TRBJ2-7, with 9 bases identical to TRBD1. Germline CDR1 reads SGHVS; CDR2 reads FQNEAQ. Losses at the gene ends were 3 bases for V and 3 bases for J; bases not matched to a gene: 9. This CDR3 comprises 16 residues. The CDR3 bases are TGTGCCAGCAGCTTGGGGATAGGGACAGGGCGCTACGAGCAGTACTTC. Amino acids: CASSLGIGTGRYEQYF.

The V and J genes are TRBV18 and TRBJ2-6; no clear D. The germline CDR1 and CDR2 sequences are KGHSH and LQKENI. Deletions cut 2 bases from V and 0 bases from J, with 5 bases between. This CDR3 contains 15 residues. The CDR3 nucleotides read TGTGCCAGCTCACCAGGAGTCTCTGGGGCCAACGTCCTGACTTTC. The encoded protein is CASSPGVSGANVLTF.

The chain employs TRBV2 and TRBJ2-7; tentatively, D is TRBD2 (6 bases). The CDR3 spans 12 residues. From germline, CDR1 is SNHLY and CDR2 FYNNEI. V was shortened by 8 bases and J by 2 bases, with 10 bases between the two germline ends. Written as DNA, the CDR3 is TGTGCCAGCGGAGCGGGCCCCTACGAGCAGTACTTC. Its translation: CASGAGPYEQYF.

The chain uses TRBV28 and TRBJ2-5, with 9 bases fitting TRBD1. This CDR3 region has 14 residues. The germline V gene encodes CDR1 MDHEN and CDR2 SYDVKM. Germline trimming cut 9 bases from V and 4 bases from J; bases unmatched to any gene: 9. This CDR3 reads CASFGQGLGETQYF. CDR3 bases: TGTGCCAGTTTCGGACAGGGGTTGGGAGAGACCCAGTACTTC.

The rearrangement uses TRBV30 and TRBJ2-7; D is perhaps TRBD1 (6 bases). The V gene's germline CDR1 is GTSNPN and CDR2 SVGIG (reference sequence). The CDR3 has 14 residues. With 5 bases removed from V and 0 bases from J, the gap between germline ends came to 14 bases. As DNA, the CDR3 is TGTGCCTGGGGTGGGACATTGAGCTCCTACGAGCAGTACTTC. This sequence encodes CAWGGTLSSYEQYF.

This sequence joins TRBV28 and TRBJ2-1; 7 bases fit TRBD1. This CDR3 is built from 18 residues. In germline, CDR1 is MDHEN, CDR2 SYDVKM. J gave up 4 bases and V 5 bases, and 17 bases lay outside the gene matches. The CDR3 spells CASSPFDRDPSKYNEQFF. CDR3 in DNA: TGTGCCAGCAGTCCCTTCGACAGGGATCCATCGAAATACAATGAGCAGTTCTTC.

The genes are TRBV7-2 and TRBJ1-2; D is perhaps TRBD1 (5 bases). Germline values: CDR1 SGHTA, CDR2 FQGNSA. CDR3 length: 16 amino acids. V was cut by 4 bases and J by 8 bases, with 23 bases left in between. The CDR3 DNA follows: TGTGCCAGCAGCTCAACCGGGCTCAGGGAATATCGGGGCTACACCTTC. This gives the protein CASSSTGLREYRGYTF. Full variable domain (missing parts from reference TRBV7-2 and TRBJ1-2): GAGVSQSPSNKVTEKGKDVELRCDPISGHTALYWYRQSLGQGLEFLIYFQGNSAPDKSGLPSDRFSAERTGGSVSTLTIQRTQQEDSAVYLCASSSTGLREYRGYTFGSGTRLTVV.

The rearrangement joins TRBV18 to TRBJ2-1; D may be TRBD1 (6 bases). This CDR3 contains 16 residues. The germline CDR1 and CDR2 sequences are KGHSH and LQKENI. V lost 1 base and J lost 0, with 10 bases in between. CDR3 amino acids: CASSPLGQSSYNEQFF. Written as DNA, the CDR3 is TGTGCCAGCTCACCACTGGGACAAAGCTCCTACAATGAGCAGTTCTTC.

This sequence joins TRBV28 and TRBJ1-3; D not certain. Trimming shortened V by 5 bases and J by 4 bases, and 15 bases separated the two germline ends. The CDR3 totals 15 residues. Germline V gives CDR1 MDHEN, CDR2 SYDVKM. Here the CDR3 reads CASSAYSDTGNTIYF. CDR3 DNA: TGTGCCAGCAGTGCCTACTCAGACACCGGAAACACCATATATTTT. The entire variable domain, with the rest obtained from reference TRBV28 and TRBJ1-3, is as follows: DVKVTQSSRYLVKRTGEKVFLECVQDMDHENMFWYRQDPGLGLRLIYFSYDVKMKEKGDIPEGYSVSREKKERFSLILESASTNQTSMYLCASSAYSDTGNTIYFGEGSWLTVV.

The sample holds a few counts of this clone. V and J are TRBV18 and TRBJ1-4, with D hard to call. The CDR3 runs to 15 residues. The germline V gene encodes CDR1 KGHSH and CDR2 LQKENI. Trimming took off 5 bases at V and 0 bases at J, with 10 bases between the two ends. The CDR3 reads CASSRGYATNEKLFF. CDR3 sequence (DNA): TGTGCCAGCTCAAGAGGGTATGCAACTAATGAAAAACTGTTTTTT.

This chain uses TRBV4-1 with TRBJ2-2; 8 bases match TRBD2. The germline CDR1 and CDR2 sequences are MGHRA and YSYEKL. V gave up 4 bases and J gave up 3 bases; unmatched junction bases: 10. This CDR3 has 17 residues. The CDR3 loop reads CASSRGAGVVDTGELFF. In nucleotides, the CDR3 is TGCGCCAGCAGCCGAGGAGCGGGAGTTGTGGACACCGGGGAGCTGTTTTTT.

V is TRBV18 and J is TRBJ1-5; D is possibly TRBD1 (6 bases). V was trimmed by 3 bases and J by 6 bases, leaving 18 bases between them. The CDR3 has 16 amino acids. CDR1 is KGHSH, CDR2 LQKENI, per germline. The CDR3: CASSPSAGARGQPQHF. The CDR3 DNA is TGTGCCAGCTCACCCTCAGCGGGGGCGCGGGGTCAGCCCCAGCATTTT.

The genes are TRBV20-1 and TRBJ2-7, with TRBD2 identical over 7 bases. Germline CDR1 DFQATT, CDR2 SNEGSKA (reference sequence). The CDR3 contains 11 residues. V lost 6 bases and J lost 5; bases outside the gene matches: 4. The CDR3 sequence is CSANGGNEQYF. Here the CDR3 DNA reads TGCAGTGCAAACGGGGGGAACGAGCAGTACTTC.

This chain uses TRBV5-1 with TRBJ2-2, with D hard to call. From germline, CDR1 is SGHRS and CDR2 YFSETQ. Deletions cut 1 base from V and 4 bases from J, with 11 bases between. CDR3 length: 15 residues. The CDR3 sequence: CASSLSIPTTGELFF. The CDR3 DNA reads TGCGCCAGCAGCTTGAGTATACCTACCACCGGGGAGCTGTTTTTT.

This sequence joins TRBV19 and TRBJ1-5; D unclear. Trimming took 10 bases from V and 7 from J, leaving 20 bases between them. The CDR3 extends over 14 amino acids. In germline, CDR1 is LNHDA, CDR2 SQIVND (reference sequence). This chain's CDR3 is CATTSTEWRQPQHF. CDR3 in DNA: TGTGCCACCACCTCGACGGAATGGAGGCAGCCCCAGCATTTT.

CDR3 nucleotides: TGTGCCAGCAGTCGCGGGGGGGCCTACACTGAAGCTTTCTTT. Protein: CASSRGGAYTEAFF. The V gene is TRBV27, the J gene TRBJ1-1, with D possibly being TRBD1 (6 bases). This CDR3 has 14 amino acids. V lost 5 bases, J lost 3 bases, and 13 bases lay in between. Per germline, CDR1 MNHEY and CDR2 SMNVEV (reference sequence).

This chain joins TRBV9 and TRBJ2-7, with D possibly TRBD1 on 6 matching bases. Trimming shortened V by 0 bases and J by 4 bases, and 11 bases separated the two germline ends. This CDR3 contains 14 residues. Germline CDR1 is SGDLS and CDR2 is YYNGEE. The CDR3 DNA is TGTGCCAGCAGCGTAGCTCCAGGGGTATACGAGCAGTACTTC. Amino acids: CASSVAPGVYEQYF. Drawing the rest from reference TRBV9 and TRBJ2-7, the complete variable domain is DSGVTQTPKHLITATGQRVTLRCSPRSGDLSVYWYQQSLDQGLQFLIQYYNGEERAKGNILERFSAQQFPDLHSELNLSSLELGDSALYFCASSVAPGVYEQYFGPGTRLTVT.